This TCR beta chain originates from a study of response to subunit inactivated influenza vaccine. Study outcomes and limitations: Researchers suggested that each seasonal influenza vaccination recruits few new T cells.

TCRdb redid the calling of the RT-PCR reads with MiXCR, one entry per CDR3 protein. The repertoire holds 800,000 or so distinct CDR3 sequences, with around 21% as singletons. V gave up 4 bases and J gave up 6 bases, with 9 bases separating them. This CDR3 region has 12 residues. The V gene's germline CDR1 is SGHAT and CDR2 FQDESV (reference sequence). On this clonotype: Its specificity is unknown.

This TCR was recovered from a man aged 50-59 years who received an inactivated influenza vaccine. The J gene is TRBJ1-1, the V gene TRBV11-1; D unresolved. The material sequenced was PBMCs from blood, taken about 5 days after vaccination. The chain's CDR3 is CASSSLGPEAFF. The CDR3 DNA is TGTGCCAGCAGCTCGTTAGGGCCTGAAGCTTTCTTT.